The rows below give T cell receptor beta chains drawn from one sample of a study of patients and donors after allogeneic stem cell transplantation. Using its own MiXCR run on the RT-PCR reads, TCRdb lists one record per CDR3 protein. The sample contains under 170,000 distinct CDR3 sequences, about 40% of which appear only once. Sequenced material: blood, either unsorted or a sorted T cell fraction (not recorded which). Receptor source: a human donor who was either an allogeneic HSCT recipient or a stem cell or donor lymphocyte infusion donor (not recorded which). It is not recorded whose cells these are; they may come from a transplant donor. CDR3s include the opening cysteine and the closing phenylalanine or tryptophan. Each record gives: V gene, clone size, J gene, D gene, CDR3 DNA, CDR3 protein. The D gene is left open where the match is weak. Expanded clones get a size class; other rows say once, few or many, or leave the size out.

TRBV28	-	TRBJ1-2	-	TGTGCCAGCAGCCTCCCAGGTGGGGGCGACGACGGCTACACCTTC	CASSLPGGGDDGYTF
TRBV27	-	TRBJ2-3	-	TGTGCCAGCAGTTTTCCCCCGGATACGCAGTATTTT	CASSFPPDTQYF
TRBV5-1	-	TRBJ2-7	-	TGCGCCAGCAGCTTGGGGAGCACAGGACGAACATACTACGAGCAGTACTTC	CASSLGSTGRTYYEQYF
TRBV5-1	-	TRBJ2-3	TRBD1	TGCGCCAGCGAAGCCTCAGGGGGCGAGGCAGATACGCAGTATTTT	CASEASGGEADTQYF
TRBV12-3/TRBV12-4	-	TRBJ2-7	-	TGTGCCAGCGGATACCGGGACACCTACGAGCAGTACTTC	CASGYRDTYEQYF
TRBV28	-	TRBJ1-5	TRBD1	TGTGCCAGCAGTTTAAGACAGGGTAATCAGCCCCAGCATTTT	CASSLRQGNQPQHF
TRBV6-1	few	TRBJ1-1	-	TGTGCCAGCAGTGACAGCAGGCTGAACACTGAAGCTTTCTTT	CASSDSRLNTEAFF
TRBV5-1	few	TRBJ2-7	TRBD1	TGCGCCAGCAGCTCCGGGACAGCATCCTACGAGCAGTACTTC	CASSSGTASYEQYF
TRBV6-5	-	TRBJ2-7	-	TGTGCCAGCAGTTACGCGGCAGGGAGCTCCTACGAGCAGTACTTC	CASSYAAGSSYEQYF
TRBV20-1	many	TRBJ1-1	-	TGCAGTGCTAGAGGTCCCCTTGTTAGGGAAGCTTTCTTT	CSARGPLVREAFF
TRBV25-1	few	TRBJ1-2	-	TGTGCCAGCAGTGGTTTCCCTCATGGCTACACCTTC	CASSGFPHGYTF
TRBV7-2	-	TRBJ2-5	-	TGTGCCAGCAGCTCGGGACCCGGGGAGACCCAGTACTTC	CASSSGPGETQYF
TRBV5-1	-	TRBJ1-2	TRBD1	TGCGCCAGCAGCCTAGACAGGGTGGACTATGGCTACACCTTC	CASSLDRVDYGYTF
TRBV7-2	-	TRBJ1-2	-	TGTGCCAGCAGCTTTTCCACTTATGCGGGCTACACCTTC	CASSFSTYAGYTF
TRBV10-3	-	TRBJ1-5	-	TGTGCCATCAGTGAGTCGGGGCAGAACAATCAGCCCCAGCATTTT	CAISESGQNNQPQHF
TRBV29-1	-	TRBJ2-5	-	TGCAGCGTTGAAAATTCCCGGGGGCAAGAGACCCAGTACTTC	CSVENSRGQETQYF
TRBV9	few	TRBJ1-4	-	TGTGCCAGCAGCGGCGGGGGAGCTAATGAAAAACTGTTTTTT	CASSGGGANEKLFF
TRBV7-2	few	TRBJ2-3	-	TGTGCCAGCAGCTCCCCGACAAGGGTTGGAGCAGATACGCAGTATTTT	CASSSPTRVGADTQYF
TRBV5-4	few	TRBJ1-1	TRBD1	TGTGCCAGCAGCGGGACAGCGAACACTGAAGCTTTCTTT	CASSGTANTEAFF
TRBV12-3/TRBV12-4	-	TRBJ1-1	-	TGTGCCAGCAAAATGTCAGGGGTAACTGAAGCTTTCTTT	CASKMSGVTEAFF
TRBV14	-	TRBJ2-3	-	TGTGCCAGCAGCCAAGATCTTGATGATACGCAGTATTTT	CASSQDLDDTQYF
TRBV12-3/TRBV12-4	-	TRBJ2-3	TRBD1	TGTGCCACCCATCACCAGGGGGACAGGGGGCCAGATACGCAGTATTTT	CATHHQGDRGPDTQYF
TRBV12-3/TRBV12-4	-	TRBJ1-1	TRBD1	TGTGCCAGCAGTTTCCGGCGACAGGGAACTGAAGCTTTCTTT	CASSFRRQGTEAFF
TRBV12-3/TRBV12-4	few	TRBJ1-4	-	TGTGCCAGCAGTTTCCGGGGGAATGAAAAACTGTTTTTT	CASSFRGNEKLFF
TRBV29-1	few	TRBJ2-7	-	TGCAGCGTTAGATTGGGCATCTCCTACGAGCAGTACTTC	CSVRLGISYEQYF
TRBV27	few	TRBJ1-5	TRBD1	TGTGCCAGCAGCCCTGACAGGGGGTTCAATCAGCCCCAGCATTTT	CASSPDRGFNQPQHF
TRBV7-9	-	TRBJ2-1	-	TGTGCCAGCAGCTTATTGGAGGGGTTGAATGAGCAGTTCTTC	CASSLLEGLNEQFF
TRBV6-6	-	TRBJ1-2	TRBD1	TGTGCCAGCAGTTACTCAGACAGGGACTATGACGGCTACACCTTC	CASSYSDRDYDGYTF
TRBV7-8	-	TRBJ1-4	TRBD1	TGTGCCAGCAGCCCCCGGGACAGGGGGCCATTCGAGGAAAAACTGTTTTTT	CASSPRDRGPFEEKLFF
TRBV4-2	few	TRBJ1-3	-	TGTGCCAGCAGCCCACCGGACACCTCTGGAAACACCATATATTTT	CASSPPDTSGNTIYF
TRBV12-3/TRBV12-4	-	TRBJ2-7	TRBD2	TGTGCCAGCACCCCTAGCGGGGGGCCGGCCTACGAGCAGTACTTC	CASTPSGGPAYEQYF
TRBV6-2/TRBV6-3	few	TRBJ1-6	-	TGTGCCAGCAGTTACTCGACCAGGGGAGGGACCTATAATTCACCCCTCCACTTT	CASSYSTRGGTYNSPLHF
TRBV30	-	TRBJ1-6	TRBD1	TGTGCCTGGAGGGCAGGGGGCCATTCACCCCTCCACTTT	CAWRAGGHSPLHF
TRBV20-1	-	TRBJ1-5	TRBD1	TGCAGTGCTAGAGCCGGGACAGGGAGTCAGCCCCAGCATTTT	CSARAGTGSQPQHF
TRBV10-3	-	TRBJ1-3	TRBD1	TGTGCCATCACTGAGCAGGGGGCACCTGGAAACACCATATATTTT	CAITEQGAPGNTIYF
TRBV6-5	few	TRBJ1-2	-	TGTGCCAGCAGTCCCGGGACTACCGCCTATGGCTACACCTTC	CASSPGTTAYGYTF
TRBV13	-	TRBJ1-3	-	TGTGCCAGCAGCTTAGATGGAGTCTCTGGAAACACCATATATTTT	CASSLDGVSGNTIYF
TRBV5-1	-	TRBJ1-1	TRBD1	TGCGCCAGCAGCTTGGTCTCAGGGGGCACTGAAGCTTTCTTT	CASSLVSGGTEAFF
TRBV12-3/TRBV12-4	-	TRBJ2-2	-	TGTGCCAGCAGTGGGAACACCGGGGAGCTGTTTTTT	CASSGNTGELFF
TRBV4-1	-	TRBJ1-2	-	TGCGCCAGCAGCCAAGTGGAGAAAGGGGACTATGGCTACACCTTC	CASSQVEKGDYGYTF
TRBV2	few	TRBJ1-5	-	TGTGCCAGCAGTGAGCTTGCGGGGGTTAGCAATCAGCCCCAGCATTTT	CASSELAGVSNQPQHF
TRBV27	-	TRBJ2-4	TRBD1	TGTGCCAGCAGTTCCCAGGACAGGGCGCTAGCCAAAAACATTCAGTACTTC	CASSSQDRALAKNIQYF
TRBV7-2	-	TRBJ2-2	-	TGTGCCAGCAGCTCCGCGACAGTAACCGGGGAGCTGTTTTTT	CASSSATVTGELFF
TRBV7-6	-	TRBJ2-2	-	TGTGCCAGCAGCTTAGAGGCGGACGCGAACACCGGGGAGCTGTTTTTT	CASSLEADANTGELFF
TRBV12-3/TRBV12-4	-	TRBJ1-2	-	TGTGCCAGCAGTTTTGGGGGGGCTTATGGCTACACCTTC	CASSFGGAYGYTF
TRBV29-1	-	TRBJ2-5	TRBD1	TGCAGCGTTGAAAAGGGAACAGGGGGCCTTCAAGAGACCCAGTACTTC	CSVEKGTGGLQETQYF
TRBV9	-	TRBJ1-4	-	TGTGCCAGCAGCACCAGGGCCACTAATGAAAAACTGTTTTTT	CASSTRATNEKLFF
TRBV5-1	few	TRBJ1-2	TRBD1	TGCGCCAGCAGTTCCGGGACAGGGGCCGTTGGCTACACCTTC	CASSSGTGAVGYTF
TRBV28	-	TRBJ1-4	TRBD1	TGTGCCAGCAGTCCGGGACAGCCTTTACGCGAAAAACTGTTTTTT	CASSPGQPLREKLFF
TRBV6-2/TRBV6-3	few	TRBJ2-1	TRBD2	TGTGCCAGCAGTTACTCCTCCGGGACTAGCGGGGTTAGCTCCTACAATGAGCAGTTCTTC	CASSYSSGTSGVSSYNEQFF
TRBV20-1	few	TRBJ2-3	-	TGCAGTGCTAGAGTTCGCACAGATACGCAGTATTTT	CSARVRTDTQYF
TRBV28	-	TRBJ2-7	TRBD1	TGTGCCAGCAGGATGGACAGGGAATCGCGGGAGCAGTACTTC	CASRMDRESREQYF
TRBV12-3/TRBV12-4	-	TRBJ1-1	TRBD1	TGTGCCAGCATAATACAGGGGCGCACTGAAGCTTTCTTT	CASIIQGRTEAFF
TRBV2	-	TRBJ2-7	TRBD2	TGTGCCAGCATGGGATGGACTAGGTCATACGAGCAGTACTTC	CASMGWTRSYEQYF
TRBV10-3	-	TRBJ1-3	-	TGTGCCATCCTTCAGGATTACTCTGGAAACACCATATATTTT	CAILQDYSGNTIYF
TRBV5-1	-	TRBJ2-5	TRBD1	TGCGCCAGCAGCTTGGTTACAGGGGACCAAGAGACCCAGTACTTC	CASSLVTGDQETQYF
TRBV12-3/TRBV12-4	-	TRBJ2-2	-	TGTGCCACCAAAACCTCTAACACCGGGGAGCTGTTTTTT	CATKTSNTGELFF
TRBV20-1	few	TRBJ1-2	TRBD1	TGCAGTGCTGGGGGGGACAGGCTAAACTATGGCTACACCTTC	CSAGGDRLNYGYTF
TRBV7-6	-	TRBJ1-2	-	TGTGCCAGCAGCTTGGGACCAACAGGCTACCCTAACTATGGCTACACCTTC	CASSLGPTGYPNYGYTF
TRBV30	-	TRBJ1-5	-	TGTGCCTGGAGTGTCTGGAAGACCAATCAGCCCCAGCATTTT	CAWSVWKTNQPQHF